Listed here are 15 T cell receptor beta chains from one sample, sequenced in a study of blood T cell repertoires in COVID-19. Here immunoSEQ multiplex PCR was the method, and the copy in TCRdb shows in-frame clones only, minus some. The table records 200,000 to 250,000 clones, around 88% of them present only once. Sequencing input: peripheral blood. Receptors originate from a man aged 50 or older with active or convalescent COVID-19.

The count of this clone is one. The chain has TRBV5-4 and TRBJ2-7; TRBD2 matches at 8 bases. This CDR3 is built from 17 residues. CDR1 and CDR2 from the germline V gene are SGHNT and YYREEE (reference sequence). Losses at the gene ends were 0 bases for V and 0 bases for J; bases not matched to a gene: 8. The CDR3 sequence is CASSLELAGLSSYEQYF. CDR3 in DNA: TGTGCCAGCAGCTTGGAGTTAGCGGGACTAAGCTCCTACGAGCAGTACTTC.

The gene calls are TRBV3-1 (or the pseudogene TRBV3-2) and TRBJ2-7, with D maybe TRBD1 (5 bases). The CDR3 is made up of 14 amino acids. Trimming removed 4 bases at V and 2 bases at J, with 12 bases between. Germline V gives CDR1 LGHDT, CDR2 YNNKEL (reference sequence). Here the CDR3 reads CASSPFGAPYEQYF. The CDR3 region has the DNA TGTGCCAGCAGCCCATTTGGGGCACCCTACGAGCAGTACTTC.

V and J are TRBV7-2 and TRBJ1-1; a weak D match, TRBD1 (6 bases). V was trimmed by 3 bases and J by 0 bases, leaving 8 bases between them. CDR1 and CDR2 (germline): SGHTA, FQGNSA. The CDR3 loop spans 14 amino acids. This CDR3 is CASSFGQMNTEAFF. DNA for the CDR3: TGTGCCAGCAGCTTCGGACAGATGAACACTGAAGCTTTCTTT.

The rearrangement uses TRBV4-2 and TRBJ2-1; TRBD2 matches at 14 bases. The CDR3 runs to 18 residues. Trimming removed 1 base from V and 4 bases from J; junction bases left unmatched: 6. Germline CDR1 reads LGHNA; CDR2 reads YNFKEQ. The CDR3 loop is CASSQARLAGGFYNEQFF. The CDR3 coding sequence is TGTGCCAGCAGCCAAGCCAGACTAGCGGGAGGGTTTTACAATGAGCAGTTCTTC.

The rearrangement links TRBV5-1 to TRBJ2-7; the D is unclear. Germline V gene data show CDR1 as SGHRS and CDR2 as YFSETQ. This CDR3 is 12 amino acids long. Trimming left V 2 bases short and J 0 bases short, with 3 bases between. CDR3 bases: TGCGCCAGCAGCTTTCGCTCCTACGAGCAGTACTTC. Protein sequence: CASSFRSYEQYF.

This clone was counted once. The J gene is TRBJ2-7, the V gene TRBV5-1; 7 bases line up with TRBD1. V lost 0 bases to trimming and J lost 10 bases; unmatched junction nucleotides: 10. The CDR3 loop spans 14 amino acids. Germline assignment: CDR1 SGHRS and CDR2 YFSETQ. The CDR3 protein is CASSLVGADRIQYF. The CDR3 DNA reads as TGCGCCAGCAGCTTGGTAGGGGCGGACAGGATCCAGTACTTC.

The rearrangement uses TRBV5-1 and TRBJ2-3, with a possible D match to TRBD2 (6 bases). Germline CDR1 and CDR2: SGHRS and YFSETQ. This CDR3 is built from 15 residues. The V and J ends lost 0 bases and 2 bases respectively, with 10 bases between them. The CDR3 DNA sequence: TGCGCCAGCAGCTTGGCTAGCGACCTCACAGATACGCAGTATTTT. It specifies CASSLASDLTDTQYF.

V is TRBV11-2 and J is TRBJ2-1; 8 bases match TRBD1. Germline trimming cut 5 bases from V and 2 bases from J; bases unmatched to any gene: 11. Germline values: CDR1 SGHAT, CDR2 FQNNGV. The CDR3 is made up of 17 amino acids. CDR3 sequence reads: CASSQTRTGLTYNEQFF. The CDR3 DNA follows: TGTGCCAGCAGCCAAACTCGGACAGGGTTGACCTACAATGAGCAGTTCTTC. The variable domain in full, with the rest retrieved from reference TRBV11-2 and TRBJ2-1, is EAGVAQSPRYKIIEKRQSVAFWCNPISGHATLYWYQQILGQGPKLLIQFQNNGVVDDSQLPKDRFSAERLKGVDSTLKIQPAKLEDSAVYLCASSQTRTGLTYNEQFFGPGTRLTVL.

On this clone itself: Other DNA sequences in this sample translate to the same CDR3. The chain joins TRBV5-1 to TRBJ2-7, with 7 bases lining up with TRBD2. J gave up 4 bases and V 0 bases, and 7 bases lay outside the gene matches. The CDR3 has 15 residues. Germline CDR1 is SGHRS and CDR2 is YFSETQ. The CDR3 here is CASSLAGGSGYEQYF. For the CDR3, the DNA is TGCGCCAGCAGCTTGGCGGGGGGTTCGGGGTACGAGCAGTACTTC.

CDR3: CASSYSRRTNSPLHF. The DNA of the CDR3 is TGTGCCAGCAGTTACTCACGCAGAACTAATTCACCCCTCCACTTT. The chain has TRBV6-5 and TRBJ1-6; D is undetermined. The CDR3 spans 15 residues. Deletions cut 0 bases from V and 6 bases from J, with 9 bases between. CDR1 MNHEY and CDR2 SVGAGI come from the germline V gene.

This rearrangement joins TRBV6-5 to TRBJ1-4, with a weak D call TRBD1 (5 bases). The CDR3 has 16 residues. The V end was cut by 4 bases, the J end by 3 bases, with 15 bases between. CDR1 is MNHEY and CDR2 is SVGAGI in the germline V gene. CDR3 protein: CASSSRVPSPNEKLFF. The DNA for the CDR3 is TGTGCCAGCAGTTCCAGGGTGCCCTCCCCTAATGAAAAACTGTTTTTT.

The rearrangement joins TRBV11-3 to TRBJ2-5; 12 bases map to TRBD2. The CDR3 is made up of 16 amino acids. Germline V CDR1 and CDR2: SGHNT, YENEEA. Trimming cost V 5 bases and J 5 bases; bases outside gene matches: 9. CDR3 nucleotide sequence: TGTGCCAGCAGCCCCAGGACTAGCGGGGCGCCGGAGACCCAGTACTTC. Its translation: CASSPRTSGAPETQYF.

The chain couples TRBV7-9 to TRBJ2-7; 10 bases are a match to TRBD1. The trim removed 6 bases at V and 0 bases at J, leaving 14 bases unmatched. Germline CDR1 SEHNR, CDR2 FQNEAQ (reference sequence). The CDR3 covers 18 residues. The CDR3 region is CASSYPGQGIGSSYEQYF. In nucleotides, the CDR3 is TGTGCCAGCAGTTATCCGGGACAGGGGATCGGAAGCTCCTACGAGCAGTACTTC. Looking up the rest from reference TRBV7-9 and TRBJ2-7 gives the full variable domain: DTGVSQNPRHKITKRGQNVTFRCDPISEHNRLYWYRQTLGQGPEFLTYFQNEAQLEKSRLLSDRFSAERPKGSFSTLEIQRTEQGDSAMYLCASSYPGQGIGSSYEQYFGPGTRLTVT.

The rearrangement uses TRBV27 and TRBJ2-2; 7 bases are shared with TRBD2. CDR1 is MNHEY, CDR2 SMNVEV, per germline (reference sequence). CDR3 size: 14 residues. J lost 6 bases, V lost 5 bases, and 6 bases had no gene match. The CDR3 is CASSPWGGPGELFF. The CDR3 coding sequence is TGTGCCAGCAGTCCTTGGGGGGGTCCCGGGGAGCTGTTTTTT.

V and J are TRBV19 and TRBJ1-5; no firm D call. Germline V CDR1 and CDR2: LNHDA, SQIVND (reference sequence). Trimming shortened V by 4 bases and J by 5 bases, and 18 bases separated the two germline ends. The CDR3 has 16 residues. CDR3 region: CASSTQAPWTDQPQHF. The CDR3 DNA follows: TGTGCCAGTAGTACCCAAGCCCCTTGGACTGATCAGCCCCAGCATTTT.